The text below deals with one T cell receptor beta chain. Its antigen is currently unknown. This sample was included in a study of response to subunit inactivated influenza vaccine. Study outcomes and limitations: Few additional T cells are recruited per seasonal influenza vaccination, authors suggested.

TCRdb reprocessed the RT-PCR reads via MiXCR and lists one record per CDR3 protein. The sample carries some 150,000 distinct CDR3 sequences, about 12% recorded once. The sample also formed part of further work on T cells expressing NK-cell markers. Per that paper: TCR beta cDNA was made by 5'RACE template switching with UMIs. Each of a handful of donors carried dominant NKG2C+ clonotypes accounting for about 1.0-8% of CD8+ T cells.

The source is a man in his forties or fifties who received an inactivated influenza vaccine. Sample: CD8+ T cells sorted from PBMCs, taken 11 to 12 days after vaccination.

The CDR3 loop is CATRADSATGELFF. CDR3 nucleotides: TGTGCCACCAGGGCGGACAGTGCCACCGGGGAGCTGTTTTTT. The chain employs TRBV24-1 and TRBJ2-2, with a weak D call TRBD1 (6 bases). Trimming cost V 7 bases and J 4 bases, with 12 bases left between them. This CDR3 has 14 amino acids. Looked up from germline, CDR1 is KGHDR and CDR2 is SFDVKD.